The rows below give T cell receptor beta chains drawn from one sample of a study of cytomegalovirus exposure and HLA in healthy donors. The protocol was immunoSEQ multiplex PCR, while the TCRdb copy is restricted to in-frame clones and leaves out a portion. The sample records fewer than 150,000 clones, approximately 60% being singletons. Sequencing was carried out using PBMCs. The source of these receptors is a human donor in good health. Both conserved end residues are part of each CDR3. The order of the fields is D gene, clone size, J gene, V gene, CDR3 protein, CDR3 DNA. A D gene is named only where the DNA matches it firmly. Clone sizes are given selectively: once, few, many, or a class where the clone is expanded.

D gene: -; clone size: few; J gene: TRBJ1-4; V gene: TRBV5-1; CDR3 protein: CASSYGQSNEKLFF; CDR3 DNA: TGCGCCAGCAGCTACGGACAGAGTAATGAAAAACTGTTTTTT
D gene: -; clone size: -; J gene: TRBJ1-1; V gene: TRBV4-2; CDR3 protein: CASSQDGWGPNTEAFF; CDR3 DNA: TGTGCCAGCAGCCAAGATGGATGGGGCCCGAACACTGAAGCTTTCTTT
D gene: TRBD2; clone size: once; J gene: TRBJ2-1; V gene: TRBV5-1; CDR3 protein: CASSFSGIRDEQFF; CDR3 DNA: TGCGCCAGCAGCTTCAGCGGGATTCGGGATGAGCAGTTCTTC
D gene: -; clone size: -; J gene: TRBJ2-1; V gene: TRBV7-8; CDR3 protein: CASSPPFGANEQFF; CDR3 DNA: TGTGCCAGCAGCCCACCATTTGGGGCCAATGAGCAGTTCTTC
D gene: TRBD2; clone size: -; J gene: TRBJ2-7; V gene: TRBV6-5; CDR3 protein: CASSYSASGGREQYF; CDR3 DNA: TGTGCCAGCAGTTACTCTGCTAGCGGGGGACGAGAGCAGTACTTC
D gene: TRBD2; clone size: -; J gene: TRBJ2-3; V gene: TRBV2; CDR3 protein: CASSRGGKTDTQYF; CDR3 DNA: TGTGCCAGCAGCCGGGGGGGTAAGACAGATACGCAGTATTTT
D gene: -; clone size: -; J gene: TRBJ1-2; V gene: TRBV6-5; CDR3 protein: CASSQPRQNYGYTF; CDR3 DNA: TGTGCCAGCAGTCAACCCCGACAGAACTATGGCTACACCTTC
D gene: TRBD1; clone size: -; J gene: TRBJ2-1; V gene: TRBV18; CDR3 protein: CASSPVDRGVYNEQFF; CDR3 DNA: TGTGCCAGCTCACCAGTCGACAGGGGGGTCTACAATGAGCAGTTCTTC
D gene: TRBD1; clone size: -; J gene: TRBJ2-5; V gene: TRBV7-8; CDR3 protein: CASSPTGGRETQYF; CDR3 DNA: TGTGCCAGCAGCCCAACAGGGGGTCGGGAGACCCAGTACTTC
D gene: TRBD2; clone size: -; J gene: TRBJ2-1; V gene: TRBV4-2; CDR3 protein: CASSLEASGVNEQFF; CDR3 DNA: TGTGCCAGCAGCCTCGAGGCTAGCGGGGTCAATGAGCAGTTCTTC
D gene: TRBD1; clone size: -; J gene: TRBJ1-2; V gene: TRBV29-1; CDR3 protein: CSATGDYGYTF; CDR3 DNA: TGCAGCGCTACAGGGGACTATGGCTACACCTTC
D gene: TRBD2; clone size: few; J gene: TRBJ2-3; V gene: TRBV7-6; CDR3 protein: CASSPGRGDTQYF; CDR3 DNA: TGTGCCAGCAGCCCCGGGAGGGGAGATACGCAGTATTTT
D gene: -; clone size: -; J gene: TRBJ1-4; V gene: TRBV19; CDR3 protein: CASSLTRVFMDEKLFF; CDR3 DNA: TGTGCCAGTAGTTTAACACGGGTTTTCATGGATGAAAAACTGTTTTTT
D gene: -; clone size: few; J gene: TRBJ2-5; V gene: TRBV7-7; CDR3 protein: CASSLGTQPNQETQYF; CDR3 DNA: TGTGCTAGCAGCTTAGGGACACAACCTAACCAAGAGACCCAGTACTTC
D gene: TRBD2; clone size: -; J gene: TRBJ2-1; V gene: TRBV29-1; CDR3 protein: CSVDPRSGGYNEQFF; CDR3 DNA: TGCAGCGTTGACCCGAGATCGGGGGGTTACAATGAGCAGTTCTTC
D gene: -; clone size: -; J gene: TRBJ2-7; V gene: TRBV29-1; CDR3 protein: CSVDASDSYEQYF; CDR3 DNA: TGCAGCGTTGACGCTAGCGACTCCTACGAGCAGTACTTC
D gene: -; clone size: -; J gene: TRBJ2-2; V gene: TRBV5-6; CDR3 protein: CASSLVWASENTGELFF; CDR3 DNA: TGTGCCAGCAGCTTGGTCTGGGCTAGCGAGAACACCGGGGAGCTGTTTTTT